This entry lists 27 T cell receptor beta chains sequenced from one sample in a study of blood T cell repertoires in COVID-19. The method was immunoSEQ multiplex PCR; TCRdb's version includes in-frame clones alone and lacks a portion of them. This table holds 130,000 to 150,000 clones, over 70% found once. Material: peripheral blood. These receptors all stem from a woman in her 50s with acute or convalescent COVID-19.

The chain combines TRBV30 with TRBJ2-5; possibly TRBD1 for D (6 bases). Trimming shortened V by 1 base and J by 5 bases, and 14 bases separated the two germline ends. The CDR3 extends over 14 amino acids. Germline CDR1 reads GTSNPN; CDR2 reads SVGIG (reference sequence). As DNA, the CDR3 is TGTGCCTGGAGTGCTGGGGGCTTTGTCGAGACCCAGTACTTC. Amino acid sequence: CAWSAGGFVETQYF.

The CDR3 loop reads CASSRTGDNEQFF. The DNA for the CDR3 is TGTGCCAGCAGCCGGACAGGGGACAATGAGCAGTTCTTC. The chain employs TRBV9 and TRBJ2-1; 9 bases are shared with TRBD1. CDR1 and CDR2 from the germline V gene are SGDLS and YYNGEE. The CDR3 has 13 residues. Unmatched junction bases numbered 1, after V lost 4 bases and J lost 5 bases. Looking up the rest from reference TRBV9 and TRBJ2-1 gives the full variable domain: DSGVTQTPKHLITATGQRVTLRCSPRSGDLSVYWYQQSLDQGLQFLIQYYNGEERAKGNILERFSAQQFPDLHSELNLSSLELGDSALYFCASSRTGDNEQFFGPGTRLTVL.

The chain has TRBV19 and TRBJ1-5; 7 positions agree with TRBD1. This CDR3 is built from 15 residues. Germline V gene lookup returns CDR1 LNHDA and CDR2 SQIVND (reference sequence). The V segment lost 6 bases and the J segment 5 bases; nucleotides outside the gene matches: 10. CDR3 sequence: CASSADRVEDQPQHF. For the CDR3, the DNA is TGTGCCAGTAGCGCCGACAGGGTAGAGGATCAGCCCCAGCATTTT.

The chain links TRBV7-9 to TRBJ2-3, with 10 nucleotides matching TRBD2. This CDR3 has 16 amino acids. CDR1 SEHNR and CDR2 FQNEAQ come from the germline V gene (reference sequence). V dropped 4 bases and J dropped 1; count of bases not matched to a gene: 5. The chain's CDR3 is CASSYLAGAGTDTQYF. As DNA, the CDR3 is TGTGCCAGCAGCTACCTAGCGGGAGCTGGCACAGATACGCAGTATTTT.

The J gene is TRBJ2-7, the V gene TRBV2; 7 bases match TRBD1. This CDR3 contains 15 residues. The germline gives CDR1 SNHLY, CDR2 FYNNEI. The V and J ends lost 5 bases and 7 bases, in that order; junction bases with no gene match: 14. As DNA, the CDR3 is TGTGCCAGCAGTCCCCAAACGAGCCCGACAGGGGAGCAGTACTTC. It specifies CASSPQTSPTGEQYF.

J is TRBJ1-2 and V is TRBV15, with 11 bases aligning to TRBD1. Germline V gene lookup returns CDR1 LNHNV and CDR2 YYDKDF (reference sequence). The V gene end was trimmed by 5 bases and the J gene end by 3 bases; junction bases not matched to a gene: 5. The CDR3 totals 15 residues. CDR3 protein: CATSARTGGYYGYTF. For the CDR3, the DNA is TGTGCCACCAGCGCCCGGACAGGGGGCTACTATGGCTACACCTTC.

The genes are TRBV4-2 and TRBJ2-3; D is possibly TRBD2 (6 bases). The V end lost 0 bases, the J end lost 5 bases, and 24 bases lay between the germline ends. Germline V gene lookup returns CDR1 LGHNA and CDR2 YNFKEQ. The CDR3 loop spans 19 amino acids. The CDR3 loop reads CASSQDWSFRDSGLDTQYF. The CDR3 region has the DNA TGTGCCAGCAGCCAAGATTGGTCCTTCCGGGACTCAGGCCTAGATACGCAGTATTTT.

The V call is TRBV7-2, the J call TRBJ2-7, with TRBD1 identical over 7 bases. The CDR3 has 15 residues. V shed 4 bases and J 0 bases; nucleotides not matched to a gene: 6. The V gene's germline CDR1 is SGHTA and CDR2 FQGNSA. The CDR3 sequence is CASSSRDSGSYEQYF. CDR3 nucleotides: TGTGCCAGCAGCTCTCGGGACAGTGGCTCCTACGAGCAGTACTTC.

With regard to this clone: The same CDR3 arises from other DNA sequences in this sample as well. In nucleotides, the CDR3 is TGCGCCAGCAGCTTGCAGGGGAACACTGAAGCTTTCTTT. It translates to CASSLQGNTEAFF. This chain uses TRBV5-1 with TRBJ1-1, with TRBD1 as a possible D gene (5 bases). Per germline, CDR1 SGHRS and CDR2 YFSETQ. This CDR3 spans 13 amino acids. V lost 1 base and J 1 base, leaving 5 bases between the germline ends.

The rearrangement uses TRBV4-1 and TRBJ1-5; 7 nucleotides align to TRBD1. The CDR3 covers 16 residues. The germline gives CDR1 MGHRA, CDR2 YSYEKL. After removal of 1 base from V and 4 bases from J, the junction contained 7 bases not matched to a gene. For the CDR3, the DNA is TGCGCCAGCAGCCAAGGAGGGACAGCAATAAATCAGCCCCAGCATTTT. Translating gives CASSQGGTAINQPQHF.

The chain is built from TRBV18 and TRBJ2-1, with a possible D match to TRBD2 (7 bases). V dropped 3 bases and J dropped 4 bases, with 16 bases sitting between them. The CDR3 length is 16 residues. Germline V CDR1 and CDR2: KGHSH, LQKENI. In nucleotides, the CDR3 is TGTGCCAGCTCACCTCCCACGGGGGGCCGTTACAATGAGCAGTTCTTC. It encodes CASSPPTGGRYNEQFF.

The gene calls are TRBV7-9 and TRBJ1-5; D is unresolved. Germline CDR1 SEHNR, CDR2 FQNEAQ (reference sequence). The CDR3 covers 14 residues. Between the trimmed V and J ends, which lost 1 base and 5 bases, there was a span of 9 bases. The chain's CDR3 is CASSLGTGYQPQHF. CDR3 nucleotides: TGTGCCAGCAGCTTAGGGACGGGGTATCAGCCCCAGCATTTT.

The chain recombines TRBV6-5 with TRBJ2-3, with 15 bases matching TRBD2. With V trimmed by 6 bases and J by 3 bases, 1 base remained unmatched. CDR3 size: 15 residues. Germline V gene sequence: CDR1 MNHEY, CDR2 SVGAGI. The CDR3: CASRGTSGRTDTQYF. The CDR3 DNA reads as TGTGCCAGCAGGGGGACTAGCGGGAGGACAGATACGCAGTATTTT.

V is TRBV12-5 and J is TRBJ2-5; D might be TRBD1 (6 bases). Trimming removed 2 bases from V and 5 bases from J, with 9 bases in between. Per the germline V gene, CDR1 is LGHNT and CDR2 is FRNRAP. The CDR3 is made up of 13 amino acids. The CDR3 protein is CASGLQGQETQYF. CDR3 sequence (DNA): TGTGCTAGTGGTTTGCAGGGGCAGGAGACCCAGTACTTC.

The rearrangement uses TRBV6-5 and TRBJ1-6; TRBD1 might be the D (6 bases). V lost 3 bases, J lost 10 bases, and 13 bases lay in between. Germline CDR1 MNHEY, CDR2 SVGAGI. The CDR3 runs to 14 residues. In DNA form, the CDR3 reads TGTGCCAGCAGTTATAACAGGGTGGACTCACCCCTCCACTTT. Translated, it gives CASSYNRVDSPLHF.

The CDR3 bases are TGTGCCAGCAGCTTAGGGCGGGGCGATACGCAGTATTTT. Protein: CASSLGRGDTQYF. V gene TRBV7-8 combines with J gene TRBJ2-3; a weak D match, TRBD2 (6 bases). Germline loops: CDR1 SGHVS, CDR2 FQNEAQ. The CDR3 length is 13 residues. Trimming shortened V by 1 base and J by 6 bases, and 8 bases separated the two germline ends.

The J gene is TRBJ1-2, the V gene TRBV12-3 or TRBV12-4; no reliable D call. V lost 7 bases, J lost 6 bases, and 12 bases lay in between. CDR3 length equals 12 residues. DNA for the CDR3: TGTGCCAGCACAATCGGGAGTAATGGCTACACCTTC. Protein product: CASTIGSNGYTF.

This chain connects TRBV5-8 to TRBJ1-6; D gene unclear. Germline values: CDR1 SGHTS, CDR2 YDEGEE. Trimming left V 5 bases short and J 10 bases short, with 10 bases between. The CDR3 consists of 12 residues. In nucleotides, the CDR3 is TGTGCCAGCAGTTCAGGCTACTCACCCCTCCACTTT. It yields the protein CASSSGYSPLHF.

The genes are TRBV5-6 and TRBJ2-5, with 8 nucleotides matching TRBD2. Germline V gene sequence: CDR1 SGHDT, CDR2 YYEEEE. CDR3 length: 17 residues. V shed 1 base and J 0 bases; nucleotides not matched to a gene: 8. The CDR3, as DNA: TGTGCCAGCAGCTTGCCCTTGAGCGGGGGCCACCAAGAGACCCAGTACTTC. This encodes CASSLPLSGGHQETQYF.

The gene calls are TRBV6-5 and TRBJ2-7, with D tentatively TRBD1 (6 bases). Germline V gives CDR1 MNHEY, CDR2 SVGAGI. The CDR3 extends over 12 amino acids. Trimming stripped 4 bases from V and 4 bases from J, with 8 bases between. CDR3 region: CASSLTGYEQYF. The CDR3 nucleotides read TGTGCCAGCAGTTTAACAGGGTACGAGCAGTACTTC.

This rearrangement joins TRBV30 to TRBJ2-3; 7 bases fit TRBD2. Germline V lookup: CDR1 GTSNPN, CDR2 SVGIG (reference sequence). The V and J ends lost 0 bases and 2 bases, in that order; junction bases with no gene match: 8. The CDR3 totals 16 residues. CDR3 region: CAWSVGAGSITDTQYF. Written as DNA, the CDR3 is TGTGCCTGGAGTGTAGGAGCGGGGAGTATCACAGATACGCAGTATTTT.

The CDR3 spells CASSLGDHGDNEQFF. DNA of the CDR3: TGTGCCAGCAGCTTAGGTGACCACGGGGACAATGAGCAGTTCTTC. The chain couples TRBV7-9 to TRBJ2-1, with D possibly being TRBD2 (5 bases). CDR1 and CDR2 from the germline V gene are SEHNR and FQNEAQ (reference sequence). Trimming left V 1 base short and J 5 bases short, with 12 bases between. The CDR3 is made up of 15 amino acids.

This chain connects TRBV6-5 to TRBJ1-4, with D possibly matching TRBD1 (6 bases). CDR3 length: 15 amino acids. The germline gives CDR1 MNHEY, CDR2 SVGAGI. Trimming shortened V by 6 bases and J by 3 bases, and 14 bases separated the two germline ends. CDR3 sequence: CASRVGAAANEKLFF. CDR3 sequence (DNA): TGTGCCAGCAGGGTGGGGGCCGCGGCTAATGAAAAACTGTTTTTT.

The chain couples TRBV10-1 to TRBJ2-7, with 8 positions matching TRBD2. CDR1 is WNHNN and CDR2 is SYGVQD in the germline V gene (reference sequence). The CDR3 covers 15 residues. Germline trimming cut 0 bases from V and 6 bases from J; bases unmatched to any gene: 7. The CDR3 sequence is CASSESSGTRSEQYF. In DNA form, the CDR3 reads TGCGCCAGCAGTGAGTCCTCCGGGACTAGGAGCGAGCAGTACTTC.

This clone occurred once. One end of the junction is discordant with germline, which a read error may explain. The chain carries TRBV2 and TRBJ1-3; possible D gene TRBD1, 5 bases. CDR1 SNHLY and CDR2 FYNNEI come from the germline V gene. This CDR3 contains 14 residues. The CDR3 DNA sequence: TGTGCCAACAGTTATAGGGGTTCTGGAAACACCATATATTTT. This encodes CANSYRGSGNTIYF.

The V call is TRBV27, the J call TRBJ1-5, with 8 bases matching TRBD1. Losses at the gene ends were 5 bases for V and 7 bases for J; bases not matched to a gene: 10. The germline V gene encodes CDR1 MNHEY and CDR2 SMNVEV (reference sequence). The CDR3 covers 15 residues. The CDR3 loop reads CASSPLDRVRQPQHF. CDR3 bases: TGTGCCAGCAGTCCGCTGGACAGGGTACGGCAGCCCCAGCATTTT.

The J gene is TRBJ2-7, the V gene TRBV27, with D hard to call. The CDR3 spans 13 residues. Germline V gene data show CDR1 as MNHEY and CDR2 as SMNVEV (reference sequence). Trimming removed 5 bases at V and 2 bases at J, with 10 bases between. The DNA for the CDR3 is TGTGCCAGCAGTCCCCCGTCGGCCTACGAGCAGTACTTC. Its translation is CASSPPSAYEQYF.